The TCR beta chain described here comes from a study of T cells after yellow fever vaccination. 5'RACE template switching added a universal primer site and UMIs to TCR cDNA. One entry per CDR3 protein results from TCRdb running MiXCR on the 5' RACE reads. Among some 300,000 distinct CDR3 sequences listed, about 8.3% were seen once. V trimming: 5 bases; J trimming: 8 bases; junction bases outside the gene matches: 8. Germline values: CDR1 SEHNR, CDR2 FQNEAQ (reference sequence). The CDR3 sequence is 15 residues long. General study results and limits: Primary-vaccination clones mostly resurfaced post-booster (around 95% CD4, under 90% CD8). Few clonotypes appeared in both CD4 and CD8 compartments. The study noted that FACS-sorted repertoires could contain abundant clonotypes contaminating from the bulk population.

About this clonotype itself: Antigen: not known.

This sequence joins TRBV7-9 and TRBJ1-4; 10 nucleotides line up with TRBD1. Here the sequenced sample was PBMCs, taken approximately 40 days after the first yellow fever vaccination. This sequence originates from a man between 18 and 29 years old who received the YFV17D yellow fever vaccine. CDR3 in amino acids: CASSVRTGGGEKLFF. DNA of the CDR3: TGTGCCAGCAGCGTAAGGACAGGGGGAGGCGAAAAACTGTTTTTT.